The 21 T cell receptor beta chains below were found in one sample sequenced in a study of T cell responses to AZD1222 COVID-19 vaccine. This table comes from immunoSEQ multiplex PCR, and its TCRdb copy is limited to in-frame clones, with some not included. The sample yields some 100,000 clones, around 90% seen once. The material was peripheral blood, obtained on day 0 of AZD1222 vaccination. The receptors stem from an adult in good health.

Here the CDR3 reads CSVEVDADRVNEQFF. CDR3 DNA: TGCAGCGTTGAAGTGGATGCGGACAGGGTCAATGAGCAGTTCTTC. The J gene is TRBJ2-1, the V gene TRBV29-1; 8 bases are a match to TRBD1. The V gene's germline CDR1 is SQVTM and CDR2 ANQGSEA. This CDR3 region has 15 residues. J gave up 6 bases and V 1 base, and 8 bases lay outside the gene matches.

The chain joins TRBV5-1 to TRBJ1-2; TRBD1 is a possible D gene (5 bases). Per germline, CDR1 SGHRS and CDR2 YFSETQ. V gave up 4 bases and J gave up 0 bases, with 13 bases separating them. The length of the CDR3 is 15 residues. The CDR3 sequence is CASSSLAGPNYGYTF. The CDR3 DNA reads TGCGCCAGCAGCAGCCTTGCGGGGCCTAACTATGGCTACACCTTC.

The V gene is TRBV5-4, the J gene TRBJ2-1, with no clear D. This CDR3 spans 17 amino acids. V shed 0 bases and J shed 0 bases, with 13 bases lying between them. Germline values: CDR1 SGHNT, CDR2 YYREEE (reference sequence). The CDR3 spells CASSLAIVTLSYNEQFF. In DNA form, the CDR3 reads TGTGCCAGCAGCTTGGCCATCGTCACCCTCTCCTACAATGAGCAGTTCTTC.

This CDR3 is CASSSQLAGDADTQYF. The CDR3 DNA is TGTGCCAGCAGCTCCCAACTAGCGGGGGACGCAGATACGCAGTATTTT. This chain uses TRBV7-3 with TRBJ2-3; TRBD2 agrees at 11 bases. The CDR3 has 16 amino acids. V trimming: 4 bases; J trimming: 4 bases; junction bases outside the gene matches: 7. Germline CDR1 SGHTA, CDR2 FQGTGA.

Concerning this clone: The sample has other DNA sequences that encode this CDR3 too. The chain recombines TRBV5-1 with TRBJ1-2, with D perhaps matching TRBD1 (5 bases). CDR1 SGHRS and CDR2 YFSETQ come from the germline V gene. The CDR3 totals 12 residues. The V and J ends lost 5 bases and 2 bases respectively, with 7 bases between them. The CDR3 is CASSQGNYGYTF. In nucleotides, the CDR3 is TGCGCCAGCAGTCAGGGCAACTATGGCTACACCTTC.

This rearrangement joins TRBV30 to TRBJ2-2, with TRBD2 matching 9 bases. CDR3 size: 14 residues. With V trimmed by 8 bases and J by 6 bases, 10 bases remained unmatched. The germline V gene has CDR1 GTSNPN and CDR2 SVGIG (reference sequence). This CDR3 reads CARAGTSRAGELFF. DNA of the CDR3: TGTGCCCGAGCCGGGACTAGCAGGGCCGGGGAGCTGTTTTTT. Full variable domain (rest looked up from reference TRBV30 and TRBJ2-2): SQTIHQWPATLVQPVGSPLSLECTVEGTSNPNLYWYRQAAGRGLQLLFYSVGIGQISSEVPQNLSASRPQDRQFILSSKKLLLSDSGFYLCARAGTSRAGELFFGEGSRLTVL.

The chain's CDR3 is CASNSGPGLLGEGPFTGELFF. The CDR3 DNA follows: TGCGCCAGTAATTCGGGTCCGGGACTCCTTGGAGAGGGGCCTTTCACCGGGGAGCTGTTTTTT. The V gene is TRBV10-1, the J gene TRBJ2-2, with D possibly matching TRBD2 (6 bases). Germline lookup yields CDR1 WNHNN and CDR2 SYGVQD (reference sequence). V was pared by 9 bases and J by 4 bases, with 36 bases between. CDR3 length: 21 residues.

The V and J genes are TRBV28 and TRBJ1-4; 8 bases are shared with TRBD1. The CDR3 loop spans 16 amino acids. V dropped 5 bases and J dropped 2; count of bases not matched to a gene: 7. Germline CDR1 reads MDHEN; CDR2 reads SYDVKM. The CDR3 DNA reads as TGTGCCAGCAGTGGTCAGGGGGCGAGGACTAATGAAAAACTGTTTTTT. Translation: CASSGQGARTNEKLFF.

The chain combines TRBV15 with TRBJ2-4, with 8 bases matching TRBD1. V trimming: 4 bases; J trimming: 0 bases; junction bases outside the gene matches: 5. Per the germline V gene, CDR1 is LNHNV and CDR2 is YYDKDF (reference sequence). This CDR3 region has 16 residues. CDR3 coding DNA: TGTGCCACCAGCAAATCAGGGGGCCTAGCCAAAAACATTCAGTACTTC. As protein: CATSKSGGLAKNIQYF. Looking up the rest from reference TRBV15 and TRBJ2-4 gives the full variable domain: DAMVIQNPRYQVTQFGKPVTLSCSQTLNHNVMYWYQQKSSQAPKLLFHYYDKDFNNEADTPDNFQSRRPNTSFCFLDIRSPGLGDTAMYLCATSKSGGLAKNIQYFGAGTRLSVL.

This clone was seen a handful of times. The chain has TRBV18 and TRBJ2-7, with D possibly matching TRBD1 (6 bases). Trimming pared 4 bases from V and 3 bases from J, leaving 16 bases between. The germline V gene encodes CDR1 KGHSH and CDR2 LQKENI. The CDR3 is made up of 15 amino acids. The CDR3 sequence is CASSLRGGENYEQYF. CDR3 nucleotide sequence: TGTGCCAGCTCACTAAGAGGGGGAGAGAACTACGAGCAGTACTTC.

This clone has a single count. The rearrangement uses TRBV27 and TRBJ1-2; tentative D call: TRBD1 (5 bases). Germline lookup yields CDR1 MNHEY and CDR2 SMNVEV (reference sequence). V was shortened by 3 bases and J by 6 bases, with 8 bases between the two germline ends. The CDR3 extends over 12 amino acids. CDR3 sequence reads: CASSFRGDGYTF. The DNA for the CDR3 is TGTGCCAGCAGTTTCCGAGGGGATGGCTACACCTTC.

The chain recombines TRBV3-1 (or the pseudogene TRBV3-2) with TRBJ1-2; 8 positions match TRBD1. Per germline, CDR1 LGHDT and CDR2 YNNKEL (reference sequence). J lost 4 bases, V lost 1 base, and 2 bases had no gene match. The CDR3 is 14 residues long. For the CDR3, the DNA is TGTGCCAGCAGCCAAGTACAGGGGGTCTATGGCTACACCTTC. This gives the protein CASSQVQGVYGYTF.

This sequence joins TRBV10-3 and TRBJ1-2; D is perhaps TRBD1 (6 bases). Trimming shortened V by 0 bases and J by 2 bases, and 10 bases separated the two germline ends. The CDR3 runs to 15 residues. Germline assignment: CDR1 ENHRY and CDR2 SYGVKD. The CDR3 is CAISESQGKNYGYTF. DNA for the CDR3: TGTGCCATCAGTGAGTCACAGGGTAAAAACTATGGCTACACCTTC.

The chain uses TRBV7-9 and TRBJ1-6; 8 bases match TRBD1. The CDR3 loop spans 17 amino acids. Trimming at V came to 1 base and at J to 0 bases, leaving 2 bases not matched to a gene. Per the germline V gene, CDR1 is SEHNR and CDR2 is FQNEAQ (reference sequence). For the CDR3, the DNA is TGTGCCAGCAGCTTAGATACAGGGGGCTCCTATAATTCACCCCTCCACTTT. This encodes CASSLDTGGSYNSPLHF.

The chain carries TRBV6-1 and TRBJ2-3; TRBD1 agrees at 8 bases. V was clipped by 0 bases and J by 8 bases; unmatched bases: 4. The CDR3 has 14 amino acids. CDR1 and CDR2 from the germline V gene are MNHNS and SASEGT. Written as DNA, the CDR3 is TGTGCCAGCAGTGAAGCCCTTCAGGGGGCTACGCAGTATTTT. Residues: CASSEALQGATQYF.

The gene calls are TRBV27 and TRBJ2-1, with D tentatively TRBD2 (7 bases). V gave up 5 bases and J gave up 9 bases, with 17 bases separating them. Looked up from germline, CDR1 is MNHEY and CDR2 is SMNVEV (reference sequence). The CDR3 is 14 amino acids. CDR3 in DNA: TGTGCCAGCAGTCCCCTAGGGGGGGTGGGTGAGCAGTTCTTC. Translation gives CASSPLGGVGEQFF.

This rearrangement joins TRBV28 to TRBJ2-1; tentatively, D is TRBD1 (6 bases). The CDR3 length is 13 residues. In germline, CDR1 is MDHEN, CDR2 SYDVKM. Trimming pared 4 bases from V and 10 bases from J, leaving 14 bases between. The CDR3 DNA sequence: TGTGCCAGCAGTTCACTCAGGGGAACCGAGCAGTTCTTC. This translates into CASSSLRGTEQFF.

The chain recombines TRBV5-6 with TRBJ2-6; D gene uncertain. The germline V gene has CDR1 SGHDT and CDR2 YYEEEE. V was pared by 1 base and J by 2 bases, with 10 bases between. CDR3 length: 16 amino acids. The CDR3 loop is CASSLFLSAGANVLTF. CDR3 DNA sequence: TGTGCCAGCAGCTTGTTTTTGTCGGCTGGGGCCAACGTCCTGACTTTC.

The V call is TRBV3-1 (or the pseudogene TRBV3-2), the J call TRBJ1-1, with D perhaps TRBD1 (5 bases). This CDR3 contains 12 residues. Germline V lookup: CDR1 LGHDT, CDR2 YNNKEL (reference sequence). The V and J ends lost 6 bases and 10 bases respectively, with 15 bases between them. The CDR3, as DNA: TGTGCCAGCAGGCCCAGGGACGGGGGAGCTTTCTTT. Translation gives CASRPRDGGAFF.

The chain has TRBV12-1 and TRBJ2-5; TRBD2 is taken as the D call from the table, unchecked against the DNA. TRBV12-1 is listed as a pseudogene. The CDR3 contains 14 residues. The CDR3 nucleotides are TGTGCCAGCAGCTTTAAAGCAGGAGGGGAGACCCAGTACTTC. It specifies CASSFKAGGETQYF.

The rearrangement uses TRBV18 and TRBJ1-5; no reliable D call. Germline V CDR1 and CDR2: KGHSH, LQKENI. There are 13 residues in the CDR3. V was clipped by 8 bases and J by 0 bases, with 8 bases between them. The CDR3 here is CASTTLSNQPQHF. The CDR3 coding sequence is TGTGCCAGCACCACCCTTAGCAATCAGCCCCAGCATTTT.